This T cell receptor beta chain stems from a study of regulatory T cells in long-lasting Graves disease. V lost 8 bases, J lost 6 bases, and 14 bases lay in between. This CDR3 spans 13 amino acids. The germline V gene encodes CDR1 SNHLY and CDR2 FYNNEI. In its sample, this clonotype was seen many times. The antigen is unknown. Findings and limits, study-wide: For persistent Graves' patients, TCR diversity was lower than for newly diagnosed ones.

HTBI primers from iRepertoire and Arm-PCR of CDR3 regions yielded the TCR beta libraries. TCRdb used MiXCR to reprocess the multiplex PCR reads, holding one entry per CDR3 protein. The sample contains roughly 560,000 distinct CDR3 sequences, around 11% of which appear only once. The time point here: newly diagnosed GD, antithyroid drugs for less than 3 months. PBMC-extracted RNA yielded the TCR library. These data were also filed under a second study, of T cells in Graves' hyperthyroidism and ophthalmopathy. That investigation notes: The study defined stable Graves' hyperthyroidism as no ophthalmopathy progression within 18 months. With the HTBI primer set, the TCR CDR3 went through a first round of RT-PCR. Using 13 V-J features, a model discriminated ophthalmopathy from stable hyperthyroidism.

Sequencing was performed on peripheral blood mononuclear cells (PBMCs), taken at new diagnosis, from a patient treated with antithyroid drugs. This TCR derives from a young woman with Graves disease. The chain employs TRBV2 and TRBJ1-5; the D is unclear. The CDR3 DNA reads as TGTGCCAGCGGGAGGCAGAATGGTCAGCCCCAGCATTTT. This encodes CASGRQNGQPQHF.